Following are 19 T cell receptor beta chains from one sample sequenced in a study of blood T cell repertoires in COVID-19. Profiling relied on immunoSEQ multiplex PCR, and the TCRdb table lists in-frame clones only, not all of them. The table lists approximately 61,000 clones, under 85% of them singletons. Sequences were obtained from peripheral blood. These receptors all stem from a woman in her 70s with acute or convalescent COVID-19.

CDR3 nucleotide sequence: TGTGCCTGGTCCGGACAGGGGGCGAACTATGGCTACACCTTC. Translated: CAWSGQGANYGYTF. The chain couples TRBV30 to TRBJ1-2; 11 bases are a match to TRBD1. This CDR3 has 14 residues. Germline trimming cut 5 bases from V and 2 bases from J; bases unmatched to any gene: 4. CDR1 is GTSNPN, CDR2 SVGIG, per germline (reference sequence).

The CDR3 DNA reads as TGTGCCAGTAGTCCCCAGGCGGACAGGGGGCGCGCGAAGAACACTGAAGCTTTCTTT. This translates into CASSPQADRGRAKNTEAFF. V and J are TRBV19 and TRBJ1-1; 11 nucleotides match TRBD1. CDR1 and CDR2 (germline): LNHDA, SQIVND (reference sequence). This CDR3 has 19 residues. Trimming took 5 bases from V and 1 from J; bases not matched to a gene: 15.

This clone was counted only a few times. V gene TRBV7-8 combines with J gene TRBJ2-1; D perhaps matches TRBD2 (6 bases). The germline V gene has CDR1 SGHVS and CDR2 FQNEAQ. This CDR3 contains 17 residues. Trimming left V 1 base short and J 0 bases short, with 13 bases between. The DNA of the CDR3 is TGTGCCAGCAGCTTAGTAGGCGGGGTCCGCTCCTACAATGAGCAGTTCTTC. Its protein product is CASSLVGGVRSYNEQFF.

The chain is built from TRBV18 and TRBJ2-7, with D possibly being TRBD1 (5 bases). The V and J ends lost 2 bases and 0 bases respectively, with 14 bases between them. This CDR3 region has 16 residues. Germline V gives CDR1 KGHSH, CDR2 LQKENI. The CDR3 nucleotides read TGTGCCAGCTCACCAGTCCCTCCAGGGTCCTCCTACGAGCAGTACTTC. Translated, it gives CASSPVPPGSSYEQYF. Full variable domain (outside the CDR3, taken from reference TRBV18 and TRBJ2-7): NAGVMQNPRHLVRRRGQEARLRCSPMKGHSHVYWYRQLPEEGLKFMVYLQKENIIDESGMPKERFSAEFPKEGPSILRIQQVVRGDSAAYFCASSPVPPGSSYEQYFGPGTRLTVT.

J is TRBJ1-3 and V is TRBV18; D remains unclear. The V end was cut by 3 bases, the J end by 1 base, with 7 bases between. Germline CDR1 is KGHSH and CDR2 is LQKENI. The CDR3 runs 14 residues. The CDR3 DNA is TGTGCCAGCTCACCGGAGCGGTCTGGAAACACCATATATTTT. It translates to CASSPERSGNTIYF.

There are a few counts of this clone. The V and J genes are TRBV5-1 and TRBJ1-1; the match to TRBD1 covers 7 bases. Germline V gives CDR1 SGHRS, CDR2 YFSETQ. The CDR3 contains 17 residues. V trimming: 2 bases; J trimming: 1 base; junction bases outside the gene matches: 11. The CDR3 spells CASSFMGQTFPNTEAFF. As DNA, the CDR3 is TGCGCCAGCAGCTTTATGGGACAGACATTTCCGAACACTGAAGCTTTCTTT. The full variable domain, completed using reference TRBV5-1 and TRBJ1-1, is KAGVTQTPRYLIKTRGQQVTLSCSPISGHRSVSWYQQTPGQGLQFLFEYFSETQRNKGNFPGRFSGRQFSNSRSEMNVSTLELGDSALYLCASSFMGQTFPNTEAFFGQGTRLTVV.

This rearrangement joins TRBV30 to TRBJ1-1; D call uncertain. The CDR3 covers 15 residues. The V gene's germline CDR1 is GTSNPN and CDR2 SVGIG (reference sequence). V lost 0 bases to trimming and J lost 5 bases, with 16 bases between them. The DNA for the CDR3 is TGTGCCTGGAGTGTACTAGGACGGGGAGGAACTGAAGCTTTCTTT. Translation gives CAWSVLGRGGTEAFF.

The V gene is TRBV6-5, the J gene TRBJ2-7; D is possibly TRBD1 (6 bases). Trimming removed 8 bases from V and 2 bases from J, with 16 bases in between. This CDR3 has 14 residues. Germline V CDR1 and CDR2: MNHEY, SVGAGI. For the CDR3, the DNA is TGTGCCAGCGGCCCGGGACAAGGTGCCTACGAGCAGTACTTC. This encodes CASGPGQGAYEQYF.

CDR3 DNA sequence: TGTGCCAGCAGCTCGACAAGGCTTTCCAGTAATTCACCCCTCCACTTT. Amino acid sequence: CASSSTRLSSNSPLHF. The chain employs TRBV5-8 and TRBJ1-6; D is unresolved. The V gene's germline CDR1 is SGHTS and CDR2 YDEGEE. Trimming stripped 3 bases from V and 6 bases from J, with 16 bases between. The CDR3 is made up of 16 amino acids. Using reference TRBV5-8 and TRBJ1-6 for the parts outside the CDR3, the full variable domain is EAGVTQSPTHLIKTRGQQATLRCSPISGHTSVYWYQQALGLGLQFLLWYDEGEERNRGNFPPRFSGRQFPNYSSELNVNALELEDSALYLCASSSTRLSSNSPLHFGNGTRLTVT.

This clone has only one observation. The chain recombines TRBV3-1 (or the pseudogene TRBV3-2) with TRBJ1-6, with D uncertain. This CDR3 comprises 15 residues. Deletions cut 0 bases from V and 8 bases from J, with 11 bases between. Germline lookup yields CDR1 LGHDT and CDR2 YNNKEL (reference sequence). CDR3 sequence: CASSQDPGFDSPLHF. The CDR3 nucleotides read TGTGCCAGCAGCCAAGATCCCGGGTTTGATTCACCCCTCCACTTT.

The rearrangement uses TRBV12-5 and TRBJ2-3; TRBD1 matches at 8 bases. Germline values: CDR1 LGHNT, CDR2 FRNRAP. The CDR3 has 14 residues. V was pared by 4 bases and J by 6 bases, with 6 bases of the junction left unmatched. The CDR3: CASGWQGAGDTQYF. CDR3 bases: TGTGCTAGTGGTTGGCAGGGGGCGGGGGATACGCAGTATTTT.

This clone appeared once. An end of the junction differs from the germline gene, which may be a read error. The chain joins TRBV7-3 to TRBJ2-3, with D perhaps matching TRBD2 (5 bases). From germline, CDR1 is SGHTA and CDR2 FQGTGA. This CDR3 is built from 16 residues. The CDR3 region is CASSLTWGAGTNTQYF. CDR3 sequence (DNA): TGTGCCAGCAGCTTAACCTGGGGAGCTGGCACAAATACGCAGTATTTT.

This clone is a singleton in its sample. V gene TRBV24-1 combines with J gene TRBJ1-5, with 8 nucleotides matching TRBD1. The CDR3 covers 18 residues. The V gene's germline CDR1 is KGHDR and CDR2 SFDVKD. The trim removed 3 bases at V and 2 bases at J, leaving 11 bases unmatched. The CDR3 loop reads CATSDGQGTPPRNQPQHF. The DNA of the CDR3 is TGTGCCACCAGTGATGGACAGGGAACCCCCCCCCGCAATCAGCCCCAGCATTTT.

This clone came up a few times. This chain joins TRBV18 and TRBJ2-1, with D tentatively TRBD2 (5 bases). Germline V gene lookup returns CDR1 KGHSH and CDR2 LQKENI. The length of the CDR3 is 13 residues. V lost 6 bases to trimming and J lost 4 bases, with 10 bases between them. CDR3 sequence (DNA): TGTGCCAGCTCCCCGGACTTGTACAATGAGCAGTTCTTC. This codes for CASSPDLYNEQFF.

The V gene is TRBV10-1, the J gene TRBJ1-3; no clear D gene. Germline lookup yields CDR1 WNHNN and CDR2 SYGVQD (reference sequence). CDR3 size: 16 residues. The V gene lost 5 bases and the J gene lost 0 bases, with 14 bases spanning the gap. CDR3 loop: CASSSQAAPSGNTIYF. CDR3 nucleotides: TGCGCCAGCAGTTCCCAAGCGGCCCCCTCTGGAAACACCATATATTTT.

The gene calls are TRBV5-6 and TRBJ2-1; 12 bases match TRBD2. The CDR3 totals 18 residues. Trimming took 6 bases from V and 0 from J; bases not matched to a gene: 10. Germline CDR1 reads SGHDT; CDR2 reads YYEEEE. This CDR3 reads CASNRRTSGVSSYNEQFF. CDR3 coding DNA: TGTGCCAGCAACAGACGGACTAGCGGGGTAAGCTCCTACAATGAGCAGTTCTTC.

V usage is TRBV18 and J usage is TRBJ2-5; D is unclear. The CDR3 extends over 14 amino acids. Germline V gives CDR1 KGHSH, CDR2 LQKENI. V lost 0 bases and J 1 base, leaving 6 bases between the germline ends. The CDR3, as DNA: TGTGCCAGCTCACCACCGTCGGGCCAAGAGACCCAGTACTTC. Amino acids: CASSPPSGQETQYF. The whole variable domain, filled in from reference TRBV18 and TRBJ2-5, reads NAGVMQNPRHLVRRRGQEARLRCSPMKGHSHVYWYRQLPEEGLKFMVYLQKENIIDESGMPKERFSAEFPKEGPSILRIQQVVRGDSAAYFCASSPPSGQETQYFGPGTRLLVL.

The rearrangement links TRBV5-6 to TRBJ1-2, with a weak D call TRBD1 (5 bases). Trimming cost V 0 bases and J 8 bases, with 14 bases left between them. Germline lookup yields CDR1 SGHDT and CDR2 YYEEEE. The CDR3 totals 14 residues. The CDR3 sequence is CASSLEGQGGGYTF. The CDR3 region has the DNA TGTGCCAGCAGCTTGGAGGGGCAGGGAGGAGGCTACACCTTC.

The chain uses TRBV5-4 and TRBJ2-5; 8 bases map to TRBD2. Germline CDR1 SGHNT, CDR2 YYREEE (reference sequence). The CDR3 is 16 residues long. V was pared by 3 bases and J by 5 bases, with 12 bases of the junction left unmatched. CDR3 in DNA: TGTGCCAGCAGCTGGGTAACGGGGGGGCCGGTGGAGACCCAGTACTTC. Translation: CASSWVTGGPVETQYF.